The T cell receptor (beta chain) described here comes from a study of blood T cell repertoires in COVID-19 (dated by TCRdb to about 2020). Concerning the study at large: The collaborator samples originated in the United States, Italy and Spain and spanned the acute and convalescent phases of COVID-19. The samples were drawn from two sources: the first 160 participants of the ongoing ImmuneRACE study, and over 1,000 subjects contributed by 6 global collaborators. HLA class I and class II types, where available, came from metadata supplied by the sample provider rather than from assay-based typing. Deeply sampled blood TCRbeta repertoires from subjects exposed to, actively infected with, or recovered from COVID-19 were included in the dataset. The repertoires were released in a freely available public database meant as a resource for research on the immune response to SARS-CoV-2. The material from the prospective study consisted of cDNA or gDNA derived from T cells, B-cell-depleted T cells, or PBMCs. Nearly every sample came with metadata listing a de-identified subject ID, COVID-19 status, age in years and sex. Overall study results and their limits: The amount of clinical and demographic metadata varied by source and participant and was provided uncurated.

The immunoSEQ Assay, a bias-controlled multiplex PCR, was used to amplify TCRbeta CDR3 regions from genomic DNA. Regarding the original processing steps: The number of nucleated cells in each sample was estimated from the amplification of reference gene primers within the assay. To quantify the absolute abundance of each unique TCRbeta CDR3 rearrangement, sequence reads were collapsed and filtered. For each sample, productive Simpson clonality was calculated as the square root of Simpson's diversity index over productive rearrangements. TCRdb limited this immuneACCESS table to in-frame rearrangements with V and J called. A share of clones is missing; checked studies link under half to unresolved V genes, and the rest is unexplained. D and trimming come from the DNA, and the V and J calls and clone size come from that table. A total of about 240,000 clones appear in this sample, 75% to 85% of them only once. The ten largest clones represent approximately 7.6% of the sample.

This clone was counted a single time. Its antigen has not been determined. Base quality data are lacking; no much larger clone is found one base away. In Seattle, one collaborating source enrolled patients while the infection was active and tracked those patients longitudinally over the course of disease. The collaborating institutions used their own protocols to collect whole blood in K2EDTA tubes. For TCRbeta analysis, collaborators shipped samples as frozen whole blood, isolated PBMCs, or DNA extracted from either of those sample types. The germline V gene (reference sequence) yields LNHDA for CDR1 and SQIVND for CDR2. The CDR3 covers 15 residues, taking in both the cysteine and the phenylalanine. CDR3 DNA is the only sequence kept; it has 45 bases, read in frame from the first base. Trimming accounts for 1 base at V and 6 bases at J, while the number of junction bases matched to no gene is 3.

The TCR comes from a woman aged 80 or over with COVID-19, enrolled during active disease. The chain was built from TRBV19 and TRBJ1-6; 7 junctional bases match TRBD1. What was sequenced was peripheral blood. The DNA reads TGTGCCAGTAGTATAGTAGGACAGGCTAATTCACCCCTCCACTTT. It codes for CASSIVGQANSPLHF.